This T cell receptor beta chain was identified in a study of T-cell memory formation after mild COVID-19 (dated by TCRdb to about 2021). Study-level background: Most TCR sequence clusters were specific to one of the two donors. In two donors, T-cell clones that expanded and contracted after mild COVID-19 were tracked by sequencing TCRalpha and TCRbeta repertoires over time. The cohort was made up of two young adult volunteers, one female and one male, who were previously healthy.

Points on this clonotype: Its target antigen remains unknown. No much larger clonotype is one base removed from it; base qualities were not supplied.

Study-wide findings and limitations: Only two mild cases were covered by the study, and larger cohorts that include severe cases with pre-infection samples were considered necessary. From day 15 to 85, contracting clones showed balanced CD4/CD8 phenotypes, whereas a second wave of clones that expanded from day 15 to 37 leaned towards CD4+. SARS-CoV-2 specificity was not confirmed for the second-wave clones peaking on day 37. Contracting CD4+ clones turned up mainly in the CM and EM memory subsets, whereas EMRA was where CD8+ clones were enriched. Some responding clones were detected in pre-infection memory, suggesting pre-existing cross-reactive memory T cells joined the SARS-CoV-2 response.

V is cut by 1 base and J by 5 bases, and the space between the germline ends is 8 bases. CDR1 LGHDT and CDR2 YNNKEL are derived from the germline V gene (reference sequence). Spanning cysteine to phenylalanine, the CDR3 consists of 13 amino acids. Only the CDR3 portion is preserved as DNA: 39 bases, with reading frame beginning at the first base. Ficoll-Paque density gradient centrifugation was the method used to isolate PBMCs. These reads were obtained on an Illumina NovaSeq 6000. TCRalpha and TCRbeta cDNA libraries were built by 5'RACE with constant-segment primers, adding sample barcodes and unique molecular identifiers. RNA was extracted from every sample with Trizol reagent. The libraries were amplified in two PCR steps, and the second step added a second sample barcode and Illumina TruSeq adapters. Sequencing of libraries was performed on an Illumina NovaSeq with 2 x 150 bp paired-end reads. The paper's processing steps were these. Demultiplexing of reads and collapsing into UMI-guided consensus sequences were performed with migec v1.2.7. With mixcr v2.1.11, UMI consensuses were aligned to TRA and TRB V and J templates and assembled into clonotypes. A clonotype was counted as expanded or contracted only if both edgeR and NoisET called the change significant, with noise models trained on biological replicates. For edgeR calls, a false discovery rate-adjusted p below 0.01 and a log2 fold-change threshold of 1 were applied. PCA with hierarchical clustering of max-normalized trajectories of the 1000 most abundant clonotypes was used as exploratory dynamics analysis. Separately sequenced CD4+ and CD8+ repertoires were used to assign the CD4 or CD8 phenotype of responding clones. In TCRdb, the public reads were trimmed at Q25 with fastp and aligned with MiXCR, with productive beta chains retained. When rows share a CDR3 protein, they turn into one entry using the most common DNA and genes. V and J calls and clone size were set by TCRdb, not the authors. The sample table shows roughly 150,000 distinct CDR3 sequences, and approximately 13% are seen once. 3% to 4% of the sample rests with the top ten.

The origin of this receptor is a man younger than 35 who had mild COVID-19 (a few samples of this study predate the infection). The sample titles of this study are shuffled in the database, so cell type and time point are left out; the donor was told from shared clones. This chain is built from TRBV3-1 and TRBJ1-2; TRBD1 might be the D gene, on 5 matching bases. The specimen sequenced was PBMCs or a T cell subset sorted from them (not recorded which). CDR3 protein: CASSQGQGYGYTF. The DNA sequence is TGTGCCAGCAGCCAAGGGCAGGGATATGGCTACACCTTC.